The clone carrying this T cell receptor beta chain occurred many times. The antigen remains unidentified. The data originate from a study of T cells in Graves' hyperthyroidism and ophthalmopathy. Study conclusions and caveats: A model using 13 V-J features told ophthalmopathy apart from stable hyperthyroidism. Most thyroid clonotypes that were expanded above 0.001 also turned up in blood. Ophthalmopathy, as predicted by the model, came a median roughly 6.5 months after the prediction.

Regions amplified from RNA transcripts were the TCR beta CDR3 regions. TCR CDR3 underwent first-round RT-PCR with the HTBI primer set. TCRdb itself ran the multiplex PCR reads through MiXCR, one entry per CDR3 protein. Among a few hundred thousand distinct CDR3 sequences listed, 15% to 19% were seen once. Sequenced sample: blood. This clonotype was obtained from a woman aged 18-30 years with Graves' hyperthyroidism.

The CDR3 loop reads CASSPRGVEAFF. CDR3 DNA sequence: TGTGCCAGCAGCCCCCGAGGGGTTGAAGCTTTCTTT. This chain links TRBV7-9 with TRBJ1-1; weak D call: TRBD1 (5 bases). Germline-derived CDR1 and CDR2 are SEHNR and FQNEAQ (reference sequence). The V end lost 5 bases, the J end lost 7 bases, and 11 bases lay between the germline ends. The CDR3 spans 12 residues.